This is a list of T cell receptor beta chains from one sample in a study of immune characterization of retroperitoneal liposarcoma. Using its own MiXCR run on the PCR reads, TCRdb lists one record per CDR3 protein. The data hold under 2,500 distinct CDR3 sequences, with roughly 23% observed a single time. Specimen: tumor tissue. Every receptor here comes from a male donor with retroperitoneal liposarcoma. Both conserved end residues are part of each CDR3. A D gene is named only where the DNA matches it firmly. Rows may omit the clone size; those that give it use once, few, many or a size class.

clone_size | j_call | v_call | d_call | cdr3_nt | cdr3_aa
NA | TRBJ2-3 | TRBV6-1 | TRBD1 | TGTGCCAGCAGTAAGGGACAGGGGATCTTAGATACGCAGTATTTT | CASSKGQGILDTQYF
large | TRBJ2-1 | TRBV6-1 | TRBD2 | TGTGCCAGCAGTTCTCCCGGGACTAGCTCCTACAATGAGCAGTTCTTC | CASSSPGTSSYNEQFF
medium-sized | TRBJ2-7 | TRBV7-2 | TRBD2 | TGTGCCAGCAGCCTGGGACTAGCGGGGATCGAGCAGTACTTC | CASSLGLAGIEQYF
medium-sized | TRBJ2-3 | TRBV7-3 | TRBD1 | TGTGCCAGCAGCTTAACGGGGACAGCTAAGCTCACAGATACGCAGTATTTT | CASSLTGTAKLTDTQYF
few | TRBJ1-3 | TRBV6-1 | NA | TGTGCCAGCAGAGACCGTGGAGGAGACTCTGGAAACACCATATATTTT | CASRDRGGDSGNTIYF
NA | TRBJ2-1 | TRBV27 | TRBD2 | TGTGCCAGCGGCAGACTAGCGGGGGGTTACAATGAGCAGTTCTTC | CASGRLAGGYNEQFF
large | TRBJ2-5 | TRBV6-1 | NA | TGTGCCAGCAGCCATAACCTGGGGGGGCGGGAGACCCAGTACTTC | CASSHNLGGRETQYF
NA | TRBJ2-2 | TRBV6-1 | TRBD2 | TGTGCCAGCAGAGATAGCGGGAGGGGGGGCACCGGGGAGCTGTTTTTT | CASRDSGRGGTGELFF
large | TRBJ2-1 | TRBV6-6 | TRBD2 | TGTGCCAGCAGTGACTCGAGCGGGGGGGCCTACAATGAGCAGTTCTTC | CASSDSSGGAYNEQFF
medium-sized | TRBJ2-7 | TRBV6-6 | NA | TGTGCCAGCAGTTACTCGGGGGGCATCTACGAGCAGTACTTC | CASSYSGGIYEQYF
medium-sized | TRBJ2-1 | TRBV6-1 | TRBD2 | TGTGCCAGCAGTAGTAGCGGGTACGAGCAGTTCTTC | CASSSSGYEQFF
medium-sized | TRBJ2-1 | TRBV6-1 | TRBD2 | TGTGCCAGCCGGGCGGGACTAGTCCTCTACAATGAGCAGTTCTTC | CASRAGLVLYNEQFF
medium-sized | TRBJ2-1 | TRBV7-6 | NA | TGTGCCAGCAGCCCGGGCGACTACGAGCAGTTCTTC | CASSPGDYEQFF
medium-sized | TRBJ2-6 | TRBV7-2 | NA | TGTGCCAGCAGCTTAGGCCAACTGGTGGCGGGACGGACGGGGGGGGCCAACGTCCTGACTTTC | CASSLGQLVAGRTGGANVLTF
many | TRBJ2-3 | TRBV6-6 | TRBD2 | TGTGCCAGCAGTTACTCCGGGACTAGCCCTATCACAGATACGCAGTATTTT | CASSYSGTSPITDTQYF
many | TRBJ2-7 | TRBV6-1 | NA | TGTGCCAGCAGTGGCACAGAAACCTACGAGCAGTACTTC | CASSGTETYEQYF
many | TRBJ2-7 | TRBV7-8 | TRBD1 | TGTGCCAGCAGCTTGACAGGGGCCTCCTACAATGAGCAGTACTTC | CASSLTGASYNEQYF
many | TRBJ1-6 | TRBV27 | NA | TGTGCCAGCAGTTTATCGCTGTATAATTCACCCCTCCACTTT | CASSLSLYNSPLHF
NA | TRBJ2-7 | TRBV6-1 | NA | TGTGCCAGCCGGACGGACACCTACGAGCAGTACTTC | CASRTDTYEQYF
many | TRBJ2-1 | TRBV7-2 | NA | TGTGCCAGCAGGACCGATTGGGGGGCCGACGAGCAGTTCTTC | CASRTDWGADEQFF
medium-sized | TRBJ2-7 | TRBV6-1 | TRBD1 | TGTGCCAGCAGTGAAGGACAGGGGGCATACGAGCAGTACTTC | CASSEGQGAYEQYF
NA | TRBJ2-1 | TRBV6-1 | TRBD1 | TGTGCCAGCAGTGAACGGGACAGGATGCGGGGTGAGCAGTTCTTC | CASSERDRMRGEQFF
medium-sized | TRBJ2-7 | TRBV12-3/TRBV12-4 | NA | TGTGCCAGCAGTTTAGCACAGGGCTCCTACGAGCAGTACTTC | CASSLAQGSYEQYF
medium-sized | TRBJ2-1 | TRBV6-1 | NA | TGTGCCAGCAGTGAACGGGGGGCGTTGGCCGAGCAGTTCTTC | CASSERGALAEQFF
few | TRBJ2-5 | TRBV6-1 | TRBD1 | TGTGCCAGCAGCGCCCGGGACAGGGGGCTAAGGGAGACCCAGTACTTC | CASSARDRGLRETQYF
medium-sized | TRBJ2-1 | TRBV6-6 | TRBD2 | TGTGCCACTTCCCCACTAGCGGGGGCCAATGAGCAGTTCTTC | CATSPLAGANEQFF
many | TRBJ2-7 | TRBV7-2 | TRBD1 | TGTGCCAGCAGCTTAGGGTGGCAGGGGGAGCGGCAGTACTTC | CASSLGWQGERQYF
NA | TRBJ2-3 | TRBV5-4 | TRBD2 | TGTGCCAGCAGCTCCGGGACTACGACCGATACGCAGTATTTT | CASSSGTTTDTQYF
NA | TRBJ2-6 | TRBV6-8 | TRBD1 | TGTGCCAGCAGTACGGACAGGGCATATGGGGCCAACGTCCTGACTTTC | CASSTDRAYGANVLTF
medium-sized | TRBJ2-4 | TRBV27 | NA | TGTGCCAGCACCATGCTGGCCAGGATGGAAAACATTCAGTACTTC | CASTMLARMENIQYF
many | TRBJ2-7 | TRBV7-2 | NA | TGTGCCAGCAGCTGGGGCGGTGAGCAGTACTTC | CASSWGGEQYF
many | TRBJ2-3 | TRBV7-2 | TRBD2 | TGTGCCAGCAGCACCAAAATCCGGGGGGGGTCTGGCACAGATACGCAGTATTTT | CASSTKIRGGSGTDTQYF
few | TRBJ2-1 | TRBV20-1 | TRBD1 | TGCAGTGCTAGAGATTTCGGACAGGGGGGTAATGAGCAGTTCTTC | CSARDFGQGGNEQFF
NA | TRBJ2-3 | TRBV6-1 | NA | TGTGCCAGCAGTGAAGAGGCAGGGGGGCCAGATACGCAGTATTTT | CASSEEAGGPDTQYF
few | TRBJ2-6 | TRBV6-4 | NA | TGTGCCAGCAGTGGAGGGGACGGGGCCAACGTCCTGACTTTC | CASSGGDGANVLTF
large | TRBJ2-5 | TRBV27 | NA | TGTGCCAGCAGTTTGGGGCGGGGCCTACAAGAGACCCAGTACTTC | CASSLGRGLQETQYF
many | TRBJ2-4 | TRBV12-3/TRBV12-4 | TRBD2 | TGTGCCAGCAGGGGGACTAGCTTCATTACGAGCTCCTACAATGAGCAGTACTTC | CASRGTSFITSSYNEQYF
medium-sized | TRBJ2-1 | TRBV6-1 | NA | TGTGCCAGCAGTTATAACCAAGAGACCCAGTTCTTC | CASSYNQETQFF
few | TRBJ2-7 | TRBV10-1 | TRBD1 | TGCGCCAGCAGTGACGGTGGACAGGACGAGCAGTACTTC | CASSDGGQDEQYF
NA | TRBJ2-1 | TRBV6-1 | NA | TGTGCCAGCTTCGCATCCGCCGGCAGTGAGCAGTTCTTC | CASFASAGSEQFF
NA | TRBJ2-7 | TRBV10-1 | TRBD2 | TGCGCCAGCAGTCCGAGCGGGAGCGGCGAGCAGTACTTC | CASSPSGSGEQYF